The 10 T cell receptor beta chains below were found in one sample sequenced in a study of T cell changes during pregnancy in multiple sclerosis. Profiling relied on immunoSEQ multiplex PCR, and the TCRdb table lists in-frame clones only, not all of them. The repertoire holds over 90,000 clones, 90% to 95% seen once, with more than 0.75% in the top ten. The sample was peripheral blood, taken after pregnancy. Source of these receptors: a female donor with multiple sclerosis, enrolled in a pregnancy study.

This clone was recorded once. The V and J genes are TRBV2 and TRBJ2-1, with 8 bases identical to TRBD2. This CDR3 comprises 15 residues. CDR1 and CDR2 from the germline V gene are SNHLY and FYNNEI. V lost 2 bases and J lost 8; bases outside the gene matches: 8. For the CDR3, the DNA is TGTGCCAGCAGTGAATCGGGGGGGTACATTTATGAGCAGTTCTTC. This translates into CASSESGGYIYEQFF.

The V and J genes are TRBV2 and TRBJ1-3; possible D gene TRBD1, 6 bases. Germline V gene data show CDR1 as SNHLY and CDR2 as FYNNEI. V lost 10 bases and J lost 3, with 16 bases in between. The CDR3 runs 14 residues. The CDR3 DNA follows: TGTGCCACCTTGGGGGGGGCTGGTGGAAACACCATATATTTT. Its protein product is CATLGGAGGNTIYF.

The rearrangement joins TRBV11-3 to TRBJ2-2; D is unresolved. The CDR3 consists of 17 residues. Trimming removed 0 bases from V and 3 bases from J, with 14 bases in between. Germline V gene data show CDR1 as SGHNT and CDR2 as YENEEA. The CDR3 coding sequence is TGTGCCAGCAGCTTAGATTTTAGGAGCAGCTACACCGGGGAGCTGTTTTTT. It encodes CASSLDFRSSYTGELFF.

This sequence joins TRBV18 and TRBJ2-7; TRBD1 agrees at 7 bases. After removal of 2 bases from V and 1 base from J, the junction contained 8 bases not matched to a gene. Per the germline V gene, CDR1 is KGHSH and CDR2 is LQKENI. The CDR3 totals 16 residues. In nucleotides, the CDR3 is TGTGCCAGCTCACCATCAGTGGGACAGATATCCTACGAGCAGTACTTC. Its translation: CASSPSVGQISYEQYF.

The CDR3 DNA reads TGTGCCAGCAGCGCCTCGGGGAGCGGGAACGAGCAGTACTTC. Residues: CASSASGSGNEQYF. The chain carries TRBV9 and TRBJ2-7, with 7 nucleotides matching TRBD2. The V segment lost 3 bases and the J segment 5 bases; nucleotides outside the gene matches: 8. This CDR3 has 14 amino acids. Germline V CDR1 and CDR2: SGDLS, YYNGEE.

The gene calls are TRBV10-1 and TRBJ2-5; D may be TRBD1 (7 bases). The V gene lost 0 bases and the J gene lost 3 bases, with 17 bases spanning the gap. The CDR3 contains 17 residues. Germline-derived CDR1 and CDR2 are WNHNN and SYGVQD (reference sequence). CDR3 sequence (DNA): TGCGCCAGCAGTGAGTCGGGGGCTGCAGGGGGGAAAGAGACCCAGTACTTC. Its protein product is CASSESGAAGGKETQYF.

V and J are TRBV6-5 and TRBJ2-1; the match to TRBD2 covers 8 bases. Trimming at V came to 5 bases and at J to 0 bases, leaving 3 bases not matched to a gene. CDR3 length: 15 residues. CDR1 and CDR2 (germline): MNHEY, SVGAGI. The CDR3 DNA follows: TGTGCCAGCAGTCAGCGGGAGCTCTCCTACAATGAGCAGTTCTTC. This gives the protein CASSQRELSYNEQFF.

This clone came up once. Its ends do not fully match the called genes, so a read error is possible. This chain uses TRBV30 with TRBJ1-2; TRBD1 agrees at 8 bases. The CDR3 is 14 residues long. CDR1 is GTSNPN, CDR2 SVGIG, per germline (reference sequence). The CDR3 protein is CARSLMTGDYGYTF. The CDR3 DNA follows: TGTGCCCGGAGTCTTATGACAGGGGACTATGGCTACACCTTC.

CDR3 nucleotide sequence: TGTGCCAGCAAGGCGGGAGGGCTTTCAGATACGCAGTATTTT. Protein product: CASKAGGLSDTQYF. This chain connects TRBV27 to TRBJ2-3, with 9 bases identical to TRBD2. Looked up from germline, CDR1 is MNHEY and CDR2 is SMNVEV (reference sequence). This CDR3 is 14 amino acids long. J was trimmed by 4 bases and V by 7 bases; bases with no gene match: 6.

This rearrangement joins TRBV16 to TRBJ2-7; 9 nucleotides agree with TRBD1. The germline gives CDR1 KGHSY, CDR2 FQNENV. The CDR3 has 14 residues. Trimming took 1 base from V and 5 from J; bases not matched to a gene: 3. Here the CDR3 reads CASSQLGTGNEQYF. Here the CDR3 DNA reads TGTGCCAGCAGCCAATTAGGGACAGGGAACGAGCAGTACTTC. Using reference TRBV16 and TRBJ2-7 for the parts outside the CDR3, the full variable domain is GEEVAQTPKHLVRGEGQKAKLYCAPIKGHSYVFWYQQVLKNEFKFLISFQNENVFDETGMPKERFSAKCLPNSPCSLEIQATKLEDSAVYFCASSQLGTGNEQYFGPGTRLTVT.